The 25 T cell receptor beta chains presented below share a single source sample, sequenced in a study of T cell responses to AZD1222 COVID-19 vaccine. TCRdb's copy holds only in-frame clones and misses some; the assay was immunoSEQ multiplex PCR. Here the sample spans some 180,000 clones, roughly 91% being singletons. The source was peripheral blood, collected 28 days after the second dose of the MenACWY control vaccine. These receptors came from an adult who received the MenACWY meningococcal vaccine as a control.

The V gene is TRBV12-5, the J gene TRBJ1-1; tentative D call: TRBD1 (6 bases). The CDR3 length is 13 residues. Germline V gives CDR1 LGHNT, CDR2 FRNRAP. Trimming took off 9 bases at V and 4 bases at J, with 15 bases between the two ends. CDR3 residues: CASKNREFTEAFF. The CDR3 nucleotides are TGTGCTAGCAAAAACAGGGAGTTCACTGAAGCTTTCTTT.

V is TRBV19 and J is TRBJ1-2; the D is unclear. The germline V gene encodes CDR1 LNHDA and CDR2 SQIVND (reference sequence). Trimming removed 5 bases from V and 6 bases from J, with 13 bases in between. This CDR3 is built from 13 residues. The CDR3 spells CASSDRPVDGYTF. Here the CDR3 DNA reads TGTGCCAGTAGTGATCGCCCTGTAGATGGCTACACCTTC.

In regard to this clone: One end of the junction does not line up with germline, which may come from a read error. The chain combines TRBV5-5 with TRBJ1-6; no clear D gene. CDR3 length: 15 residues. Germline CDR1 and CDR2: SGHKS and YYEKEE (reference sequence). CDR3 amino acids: CASRLDALSNSPLHF. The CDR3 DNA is TGTGCCAGCAGATTGGACGCCCTCTCGAATTCACCCCTCCACTTT.

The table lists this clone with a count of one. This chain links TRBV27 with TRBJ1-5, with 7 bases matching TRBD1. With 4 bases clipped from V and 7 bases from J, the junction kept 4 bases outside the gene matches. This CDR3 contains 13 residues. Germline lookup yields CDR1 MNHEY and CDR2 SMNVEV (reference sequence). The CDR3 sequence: CASSYRGGQPQHF. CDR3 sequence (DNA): TGTGCCAGCAGTTACAGAGGGGGCCAGCCCCAGCATTTT.

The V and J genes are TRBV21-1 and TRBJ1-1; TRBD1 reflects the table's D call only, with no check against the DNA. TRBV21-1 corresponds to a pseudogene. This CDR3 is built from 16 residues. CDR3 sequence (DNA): TGTGCCAGCAGCAAAGGAAAGACAGGGGAAGACACTGAAGCTTTCTTT. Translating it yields CASSKGKTGEDTEAFF.

The DNA of the CDR3 is TGTGCCAGCAGCTTAACACTTGGGCGGGGATACAATGAGCAGTTCTTC. This codes for CASSLTLGRGYNEQFF. V gene TRBV7-3 combines with J gene TRBJ2-1, with D maybe TRBD2 (6 bases). This CDR3 has 16 residues. Per the germline V gene, CDR1 is SGHTA and CDR2 is FQGTGA. The ends were cut back, 0 bases at V and 4 bases at J, with 13 bases in the middle.

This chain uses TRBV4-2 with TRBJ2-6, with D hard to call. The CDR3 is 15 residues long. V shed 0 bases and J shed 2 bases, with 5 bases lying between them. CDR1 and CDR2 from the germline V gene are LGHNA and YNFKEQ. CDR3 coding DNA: TGTGCCAGCAGCCAAGAGAAGACTGGGGCCAACGTCCTGACTTTC. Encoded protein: CASSQEKTGANVLTF.

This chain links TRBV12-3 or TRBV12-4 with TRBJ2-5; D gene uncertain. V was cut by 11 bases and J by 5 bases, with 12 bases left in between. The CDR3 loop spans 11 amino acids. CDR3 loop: CAVTLAETQYF. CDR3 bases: TGTGCCGTCACCTTGGCTGAGACCCAGTACTTC.

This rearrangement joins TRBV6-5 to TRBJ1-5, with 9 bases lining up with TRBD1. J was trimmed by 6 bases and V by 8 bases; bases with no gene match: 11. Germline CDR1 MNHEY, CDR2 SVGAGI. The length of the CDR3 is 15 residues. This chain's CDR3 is CASGYQTGGGQPQHF. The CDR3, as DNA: TGTGCCAGCGGGTACCAGACAGGGGGAGGTCAGCCCCAGCATTTT.

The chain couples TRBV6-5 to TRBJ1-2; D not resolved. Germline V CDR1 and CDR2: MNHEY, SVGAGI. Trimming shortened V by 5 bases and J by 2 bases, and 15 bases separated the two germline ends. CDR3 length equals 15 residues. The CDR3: CASSPVDIRNYGYTF. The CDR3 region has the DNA TGTGCCAGCAGTCCAGTCGACATAAGGAACTATGGCTACACCTTC.

The DNA for the CDR3 is TGTGCCAGCAAAACACAGGGTTTAGGGTATAATTCACCCCTCCACTTT. This encodes CASKTQGLGYNSPLHF. V gene TRBV2 combines with J gene TRBJ1-6, with D possibly TRBD1 on 6 matching bases. This CDR3 is built from 16 residues. V dropped 7 bases and J dropped 4 bases, with 17 bases sitting between them. In germline, CDR1 is SNHLY, CDR2 FYNNEI.

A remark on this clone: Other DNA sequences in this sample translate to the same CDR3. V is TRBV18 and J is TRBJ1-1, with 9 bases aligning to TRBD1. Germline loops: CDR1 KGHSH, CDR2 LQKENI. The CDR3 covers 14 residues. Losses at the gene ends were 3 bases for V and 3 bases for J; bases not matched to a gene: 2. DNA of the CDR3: TGTGCCAGCTCACCCAGGACAGGGGACACTGAAGCTTTCTTT. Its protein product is CASSPRTGDTEAFF.

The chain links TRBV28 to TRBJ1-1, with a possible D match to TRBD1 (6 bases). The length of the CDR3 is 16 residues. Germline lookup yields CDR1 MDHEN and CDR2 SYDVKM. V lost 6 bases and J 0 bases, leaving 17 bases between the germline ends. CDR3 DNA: TGTGCCAGCAGACCTGGGAAGAGGGGGATGAACACTGAAGCTTTCTTT. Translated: CASRPGKRGMNTEAFF.

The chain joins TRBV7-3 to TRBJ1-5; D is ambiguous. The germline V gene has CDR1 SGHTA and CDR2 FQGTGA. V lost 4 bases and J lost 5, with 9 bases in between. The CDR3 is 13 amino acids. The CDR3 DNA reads TGTGCCAGCAGCTCTTACAGCGATCAGCCCCAGCATTTT. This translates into CASSSYSDQPQHF.

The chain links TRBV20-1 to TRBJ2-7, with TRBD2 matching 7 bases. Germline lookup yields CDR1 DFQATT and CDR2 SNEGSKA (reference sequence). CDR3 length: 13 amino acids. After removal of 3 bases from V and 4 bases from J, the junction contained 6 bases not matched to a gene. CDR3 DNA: TGCAGTGCTAGTGGCTGGGGGGGTTACGAGCAGTACTTC. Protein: CSASGWGGYEQYF.

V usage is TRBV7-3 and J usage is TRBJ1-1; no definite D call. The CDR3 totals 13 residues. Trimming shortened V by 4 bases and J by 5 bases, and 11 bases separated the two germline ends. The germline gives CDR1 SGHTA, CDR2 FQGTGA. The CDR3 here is CASSYTGKTEAFF. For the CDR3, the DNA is TGTGCCAGCAGCTATACGGGAAAAACTGAAGCTTTCTTT.

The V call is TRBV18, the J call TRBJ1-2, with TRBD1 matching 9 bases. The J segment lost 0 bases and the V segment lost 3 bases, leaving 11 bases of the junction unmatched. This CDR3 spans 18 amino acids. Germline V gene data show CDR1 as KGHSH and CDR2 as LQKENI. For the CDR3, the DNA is TGTGCCAGCTCACCGGGGACAGGGTATGTGGGAGCTAACTATGGCTACACCTTC. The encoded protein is CASSPGTGYVGANYGYTF. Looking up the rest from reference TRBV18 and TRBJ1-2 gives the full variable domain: NAGVMQNPRHLVRRRGQEARLRCSPMKGHSHVYWYRQLPEEGLKFMVYLQKENIIDESGMPKERFSAEFPKEGPSILRIQQVVRGDSAAYFCASSPGTGYVGANYGYTFGSGTRLTVV.

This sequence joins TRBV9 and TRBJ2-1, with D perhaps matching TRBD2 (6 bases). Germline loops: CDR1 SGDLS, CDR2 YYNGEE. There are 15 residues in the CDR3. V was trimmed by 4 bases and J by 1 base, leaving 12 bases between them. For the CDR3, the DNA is TGTGCCAGCAGCAACTCGGGGACTTCCTACAATGAGCAGTTCTTC. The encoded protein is CASSNSGTSYNEQFF.

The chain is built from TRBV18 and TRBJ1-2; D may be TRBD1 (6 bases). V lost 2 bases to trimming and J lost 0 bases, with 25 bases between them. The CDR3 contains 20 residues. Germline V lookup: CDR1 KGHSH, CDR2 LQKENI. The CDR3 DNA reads TGTGCCAGCTCACCAAGGCATCCGGAGACAGACAGGCAAGCTAACTATGGCTACACCTTC. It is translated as CASSPRHPETDRQANYGYTF.

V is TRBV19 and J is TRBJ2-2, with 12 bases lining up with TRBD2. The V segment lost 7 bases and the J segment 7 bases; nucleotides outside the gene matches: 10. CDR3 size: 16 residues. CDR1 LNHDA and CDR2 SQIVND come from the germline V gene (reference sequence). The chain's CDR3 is CASKRTSGARSGELFF. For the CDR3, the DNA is TGTGCCAGTAAAAGGACTAGCGGGGCTCGTAGCGGGGAGCTGTTTTTT.

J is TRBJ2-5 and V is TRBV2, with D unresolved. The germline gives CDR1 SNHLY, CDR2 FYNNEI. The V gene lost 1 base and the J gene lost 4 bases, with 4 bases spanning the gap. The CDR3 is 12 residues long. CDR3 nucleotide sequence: TGTGCCAGCAGTGAAGAAGCAGAGACCCAGTACTTC. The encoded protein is CASSEEAETQYF.

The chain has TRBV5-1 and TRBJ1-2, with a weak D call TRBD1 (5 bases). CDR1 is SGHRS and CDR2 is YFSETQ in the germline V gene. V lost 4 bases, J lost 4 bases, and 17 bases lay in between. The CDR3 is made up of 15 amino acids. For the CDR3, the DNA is TGCGCCAGCAGCGCGGCTCGGGGCAGAAGCTATGGCTACACCTTC. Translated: CASSAARGRSYGYTF.

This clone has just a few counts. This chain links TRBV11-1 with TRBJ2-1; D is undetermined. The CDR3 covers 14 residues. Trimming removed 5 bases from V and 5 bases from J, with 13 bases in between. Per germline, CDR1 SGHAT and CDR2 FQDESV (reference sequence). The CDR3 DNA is TGTGCCAGCAGCCCTCAGCCCGGTAACAATGAGCAGTTCTTC. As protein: CASSPQPGNNEQFF.

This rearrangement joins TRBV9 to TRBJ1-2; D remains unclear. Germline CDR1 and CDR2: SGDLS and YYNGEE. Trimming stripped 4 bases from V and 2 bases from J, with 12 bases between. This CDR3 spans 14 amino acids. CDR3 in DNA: TGTGCCAGCAGCCGGTATGGGCTAAACTATGGCTACACCTTC. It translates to CASSRYGLNYGYTF.

CDR3 sequence (DNA): TGTGCCAGCGGGGGCAGGGACTATGGCTACACCTTC. It codes for CASGGRDYGYTF. V is TRBV2 and J is TRBJ1-2; D is possibly TRBD1 (6 bases). The CDR3 has 12 residues. Germline V CDR1 and CDR2: SNHLY, FYNNEI. Trimming removed 8 bases from V and 3 bases from J, with 10 bases in between.